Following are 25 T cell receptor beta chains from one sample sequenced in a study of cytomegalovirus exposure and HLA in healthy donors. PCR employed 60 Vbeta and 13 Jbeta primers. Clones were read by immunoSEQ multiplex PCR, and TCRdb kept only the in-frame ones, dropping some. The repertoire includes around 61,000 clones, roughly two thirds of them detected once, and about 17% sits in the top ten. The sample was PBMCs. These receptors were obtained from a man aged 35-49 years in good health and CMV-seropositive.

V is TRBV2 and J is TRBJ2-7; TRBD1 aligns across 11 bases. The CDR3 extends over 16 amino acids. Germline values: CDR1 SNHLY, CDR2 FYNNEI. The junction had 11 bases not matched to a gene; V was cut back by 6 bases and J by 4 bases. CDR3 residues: CASRPPGQGGRYEQYF. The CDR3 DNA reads TGTGCCAGCAGACCCCCGGGACAGGGGGGCCGGTACGAGCAGTACTTC.

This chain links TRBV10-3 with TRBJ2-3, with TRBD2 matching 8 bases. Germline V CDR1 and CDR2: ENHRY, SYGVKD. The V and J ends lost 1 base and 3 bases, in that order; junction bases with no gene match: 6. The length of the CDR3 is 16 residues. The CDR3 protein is CAISEYRGGETDTQYF. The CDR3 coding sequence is TGTGCCATCAGTGAGTACCGGGGGGGGGAGACAGATACGCAGTATTTT.

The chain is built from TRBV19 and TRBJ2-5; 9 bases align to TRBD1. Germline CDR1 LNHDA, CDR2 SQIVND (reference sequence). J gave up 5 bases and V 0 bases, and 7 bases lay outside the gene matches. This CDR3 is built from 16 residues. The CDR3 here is CASSIDGTGQSETQYF. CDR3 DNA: TGTGCCAGTAGTATAGACGGGACAGGGCAGTCGGAGACCCAGTACTTC.

This CDR3 is CASSLEGGRTSGGSYEQYF. The CDR3 DNA sequence: TGTGCCAGCAGCTTGGAAGGCGGGCGTACTAGCGGGGGTTCCTACGAGCAGTACTTC. The V and J genes are TRBV7-2 and TRBJ2-7, with 11 nucleotides matching TRBD2. J was trimmed by 1 base and V by 3 bases; bases with no gene match: 14. CDR1 SGHTA and CDR2 FQGNSA come from the germline V gene. The CDR3 runs 19 residues. The full variable domain, rest sourced from reference TRBV7-2 and TRBJ2-7, is GAGVSQSPSNKVTEKGKDVELRCDPISGHTALYWYRQSLGQGLEFLIYFQGNSAPDKSGLPSDRFSAERTGGSVSTLTIQRTQQEDSAVYLCASSLEGGRTSGGSYEQYFGPGTRLTVT.

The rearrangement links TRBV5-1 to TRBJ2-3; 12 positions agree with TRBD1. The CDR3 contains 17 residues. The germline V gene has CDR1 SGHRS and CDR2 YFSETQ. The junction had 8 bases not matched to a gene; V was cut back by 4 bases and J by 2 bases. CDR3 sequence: CASSPRGDRGPTDTQYF. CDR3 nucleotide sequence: TGCGCCAGCAGCCCCCGAGGGGACAGGGGGCCCACAGATACGCAGTATTTT.

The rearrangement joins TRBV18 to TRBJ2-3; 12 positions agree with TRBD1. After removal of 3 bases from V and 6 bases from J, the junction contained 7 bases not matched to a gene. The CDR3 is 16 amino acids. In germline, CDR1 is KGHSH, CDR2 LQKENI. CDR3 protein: CASSPTRDRGPDTQYF. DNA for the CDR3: TGTGCCAGCTCACCCACCCGGGACAGGGGGCCGGATACGCAGTATTTT.

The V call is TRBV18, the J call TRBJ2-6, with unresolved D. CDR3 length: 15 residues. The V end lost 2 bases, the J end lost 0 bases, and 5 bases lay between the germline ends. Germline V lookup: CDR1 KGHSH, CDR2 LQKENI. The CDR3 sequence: CASSPSYSGANVLTF. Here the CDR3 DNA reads TGTGCCAGCTCACCATCCTACTCTGGGGCCAACGTCCTGACTTTC.

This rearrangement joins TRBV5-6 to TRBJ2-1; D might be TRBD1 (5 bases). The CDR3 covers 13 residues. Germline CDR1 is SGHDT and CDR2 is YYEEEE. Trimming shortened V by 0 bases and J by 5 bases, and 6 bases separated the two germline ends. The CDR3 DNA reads TGTGCCAGCAGCTTGGAGGGGCACAATGAGCAGTTCTTC. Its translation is CASSLEGHNEQFF.

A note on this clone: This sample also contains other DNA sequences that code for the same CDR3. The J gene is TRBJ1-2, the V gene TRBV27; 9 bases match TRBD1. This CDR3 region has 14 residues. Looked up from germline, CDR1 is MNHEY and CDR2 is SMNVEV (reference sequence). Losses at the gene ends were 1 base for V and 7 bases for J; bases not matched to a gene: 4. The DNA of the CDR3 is TGTGCCAGCAGTTTATACGACAGGGGGTTTGGCTACACCTTC. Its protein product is CASSLYDRGFGYTF.

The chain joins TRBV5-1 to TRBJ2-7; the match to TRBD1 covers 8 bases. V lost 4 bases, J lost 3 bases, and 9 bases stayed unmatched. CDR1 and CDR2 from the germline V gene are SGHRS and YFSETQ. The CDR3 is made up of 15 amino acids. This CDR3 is CASSPKGQDDYEQYF. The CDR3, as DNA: TGCGCCAGCAGCCCCAAGGGACAGGACGACTACGAGCAGTACTTC.

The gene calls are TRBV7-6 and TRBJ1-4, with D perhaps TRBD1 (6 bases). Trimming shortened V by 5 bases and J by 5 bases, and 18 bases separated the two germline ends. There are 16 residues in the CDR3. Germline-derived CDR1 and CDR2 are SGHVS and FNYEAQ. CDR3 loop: CASSLGMTGRNEKLFF. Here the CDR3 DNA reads TGTGCCAGCAGCCTGGGGATGACAGGAAGGAATGAAAAACTGTTTTTT.

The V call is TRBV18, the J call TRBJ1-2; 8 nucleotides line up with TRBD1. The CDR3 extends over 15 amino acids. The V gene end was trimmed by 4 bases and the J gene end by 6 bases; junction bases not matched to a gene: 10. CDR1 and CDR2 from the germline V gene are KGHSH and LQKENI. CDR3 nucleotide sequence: TGTGCCAGCTCACTAAGCCAACAGGGGGTCGATGGCTACACCTTC. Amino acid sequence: CASSLSQQGVDGYTF.

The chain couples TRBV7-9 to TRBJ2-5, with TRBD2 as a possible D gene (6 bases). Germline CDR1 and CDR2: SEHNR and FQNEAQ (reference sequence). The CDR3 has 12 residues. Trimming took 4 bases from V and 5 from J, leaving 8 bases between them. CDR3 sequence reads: CASSSGEETQYF. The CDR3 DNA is TGTGCCAGCAGCTCGGGGGAGGAGACCCAGTACTTC.

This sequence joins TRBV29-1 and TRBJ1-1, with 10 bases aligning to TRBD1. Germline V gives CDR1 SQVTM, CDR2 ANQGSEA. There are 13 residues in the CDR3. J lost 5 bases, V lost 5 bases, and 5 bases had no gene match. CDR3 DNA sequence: TGCAGCGTTAGGGGACAGGGGAAAACTGAAGCTTTCTTT. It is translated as CSVRGQGKTEAFF.

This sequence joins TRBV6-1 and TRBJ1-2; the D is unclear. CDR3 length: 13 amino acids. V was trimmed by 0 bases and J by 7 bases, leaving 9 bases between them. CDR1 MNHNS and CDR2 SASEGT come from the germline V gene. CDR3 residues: CASSEAGLRGYTF. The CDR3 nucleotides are TGTGCCAGCAGTGAAGCTGGGCTTCGTGGCTACACCTTC.

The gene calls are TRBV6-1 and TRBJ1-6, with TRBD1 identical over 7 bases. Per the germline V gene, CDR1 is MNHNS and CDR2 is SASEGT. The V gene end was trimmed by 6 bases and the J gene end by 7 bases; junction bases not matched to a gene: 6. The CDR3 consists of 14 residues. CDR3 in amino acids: CASSLRDRNSPLHF. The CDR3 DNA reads TGTGCCAGCAGCCTCCGGGACAGAAATTCACCCCTCCACTTT.

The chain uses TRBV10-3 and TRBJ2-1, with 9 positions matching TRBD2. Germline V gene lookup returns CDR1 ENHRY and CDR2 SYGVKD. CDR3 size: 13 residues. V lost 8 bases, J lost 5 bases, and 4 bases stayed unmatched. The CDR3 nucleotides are TGTGCCATCGGCGGGGGGGCCAACAATGAGCAGTTCTTC. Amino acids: CAIGGGANNEQFF.

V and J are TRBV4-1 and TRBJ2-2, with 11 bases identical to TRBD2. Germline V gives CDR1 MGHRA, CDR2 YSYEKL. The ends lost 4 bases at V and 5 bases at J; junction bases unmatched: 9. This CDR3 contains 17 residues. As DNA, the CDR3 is TGCGCCAGCAGCCTTCATAGCGGGGGGGCCAGGACCGGGGAGCTGTTTTTT. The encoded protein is CASSLHSGGARTGELFF.

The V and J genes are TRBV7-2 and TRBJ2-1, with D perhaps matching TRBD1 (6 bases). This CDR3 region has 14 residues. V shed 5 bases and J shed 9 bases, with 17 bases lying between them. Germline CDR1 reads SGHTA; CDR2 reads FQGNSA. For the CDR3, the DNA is TGTGCCAGCAGCCCTGGGACAACGGTCGGTGAGCAGTTCTTC. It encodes CASSPGTTVGEQFF.

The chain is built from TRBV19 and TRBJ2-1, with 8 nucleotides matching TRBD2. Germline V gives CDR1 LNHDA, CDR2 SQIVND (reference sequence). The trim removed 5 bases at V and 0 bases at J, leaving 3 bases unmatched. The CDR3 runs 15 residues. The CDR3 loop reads CASSWSGSSYNEQFF. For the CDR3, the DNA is TGTGCCAGTAGTTGGAGCGGGAGCTCCTACAATGAGCAGTTCTTC.

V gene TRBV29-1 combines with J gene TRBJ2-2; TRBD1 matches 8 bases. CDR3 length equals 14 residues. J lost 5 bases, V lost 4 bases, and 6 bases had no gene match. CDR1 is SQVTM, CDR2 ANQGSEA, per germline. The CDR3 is CSVGRQGRTGELFF. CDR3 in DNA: TGCAGCGTTGGTAGACAGGGGAGAACCGGGGAGCTGTTTTTT.

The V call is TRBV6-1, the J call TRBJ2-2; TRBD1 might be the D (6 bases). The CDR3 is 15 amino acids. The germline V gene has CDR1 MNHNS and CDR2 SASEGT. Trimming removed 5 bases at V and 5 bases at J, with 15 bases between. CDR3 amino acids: CASSLQGLSTGELFF. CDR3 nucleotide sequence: TGTGCCAGCAGTTTACAGGGCCTTAGTACCGGGGAGCTGTTTTTT.

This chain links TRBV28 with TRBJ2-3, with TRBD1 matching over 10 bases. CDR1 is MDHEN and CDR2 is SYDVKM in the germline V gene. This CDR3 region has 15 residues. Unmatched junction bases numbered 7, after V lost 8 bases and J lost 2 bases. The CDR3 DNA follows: TGTGCCAGCGCGTGGGGACAGGGGTCCACAGATACGCAGTATTTT. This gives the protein CASAWGQGSTDTQYF.

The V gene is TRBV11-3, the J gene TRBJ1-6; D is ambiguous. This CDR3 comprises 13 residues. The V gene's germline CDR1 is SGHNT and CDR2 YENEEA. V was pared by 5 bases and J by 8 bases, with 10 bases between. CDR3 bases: TGTGCCAGCAGCGTACAAACAGATTCACCCCTCCACTTT. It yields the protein CASSVQTDSPLHF.

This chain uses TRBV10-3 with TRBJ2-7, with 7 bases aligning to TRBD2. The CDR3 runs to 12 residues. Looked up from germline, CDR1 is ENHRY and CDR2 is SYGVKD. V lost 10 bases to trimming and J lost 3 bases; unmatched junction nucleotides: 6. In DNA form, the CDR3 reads TGTGCCACCGGGACTACTAGCTACGAGCAGTACTTC. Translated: CATGTTSYEQYF.